This entry describes one T cell receptor beta chain. As yet, its antigen is unknown. The authors incorporated unique molecular identifiers into the TCR beta cDNA libraries. In TCRdb, the PCR reads were re-called with MiXCR into one record per CDR3 protein. The sample holds more than 500,000 distinct CDR3 sequences; around 36% are singletons and the top ten take about 6%. These data are taken from a study of post-analysis software for immune sequencing data. Points from the study as a whole: Patients had higher frequencies than controls of five TRBV segments, including TRBV5-6, TRBV5-1 and TRBV20-1.

This CDR3 has 15 amino acids. Germline CDR1 and CDR2: DFQATT and SNEGSKA (reference sequence). The trim removed 2 bases at V and 5 bases at J, leaving 8 bases unmatched. V usage is TRBV20-1 and J usage is TRBJ2-1; the match to TRBD1 covers 8 bases. The sample consisted of blood. The TCR comes from a girl under 18 with multiple sclerosis. The CDR3 protein is CSARIPGQVDNEQFF. The CDR3 DNA is TGCAGTGCTAGAATTCCGGGACAGGTCGACAATGAGCAGTTCTTC.